This T cell receptor beta chain was profiled in a study of blood T cells in healthy people across ages. As to this clonotype: Its antigen is still unknown.

Study results and caveats: Diversity figures derived from one million T cells were judged to underestimate the true value. Observed TCR beta diversity per million T cells went down as age went up. This fall followed a roughly linear course with age. Donors of long life had a larger count of naive CD4+ cells and greater diversity than aged donors.

Next came a second PCR, run for about 6 to 12 cycles, which used a sample-barcoded 5' primer along with a J-beta primer mix. MiXCR, applied by TCRdb to the 5' RACE reads, yields one record per CDR3 protein. The table has about 1.4 million distinct CDR3 sequences, approximately 59% seen once; the top ten hold about 6.7%. Collection of roughly 9.6 milliliters of peripheral blood was performed for each donor. The V gene's germline CDR1 is SGHRS and CDR2 YFSETQ. Unmatched junction bases numbered 10, after V lost 0 bases and J lost 4 bases. The CDR3 extends over 18 amino acids. Sample: blood. This clonotype originated in a man between 18 and 29 years old in good health. This chain joins TRBV5-1 and TRBJ2-1; 10 nucleotides agree with TRBD2. The DNA for the CDR3 is TGCGCCAGCAGCTTGGAAGCGGGAGGGCCCTCTCCATACAATGAGCAGTTCTTC. It codes for CASSLEAGGPSPYNEQFF.